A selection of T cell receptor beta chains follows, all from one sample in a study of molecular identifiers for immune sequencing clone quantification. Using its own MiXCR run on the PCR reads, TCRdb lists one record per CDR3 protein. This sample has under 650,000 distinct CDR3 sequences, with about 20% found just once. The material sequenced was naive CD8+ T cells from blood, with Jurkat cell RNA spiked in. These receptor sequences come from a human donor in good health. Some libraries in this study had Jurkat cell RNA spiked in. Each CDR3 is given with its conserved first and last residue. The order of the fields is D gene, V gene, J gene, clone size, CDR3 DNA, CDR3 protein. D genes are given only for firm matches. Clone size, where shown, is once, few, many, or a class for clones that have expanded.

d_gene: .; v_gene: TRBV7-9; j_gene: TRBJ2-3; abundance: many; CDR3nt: TGTGCCAGCAAAGACCTGAGGGATACGCAGTATTTT; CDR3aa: CASKDLRDTQYF
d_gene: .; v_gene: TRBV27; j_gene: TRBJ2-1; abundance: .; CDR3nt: TGTGCCAGCAGTTTAGGCTACCTCTCCGACAATGAGCAGTTCTTC; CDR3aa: CASSLGYLSDNEQFF
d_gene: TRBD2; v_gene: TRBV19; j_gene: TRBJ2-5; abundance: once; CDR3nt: TGTGCCAGTGGAACTAGCGGCTCAGAGACCCAGTACTTC; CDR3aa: CASGTSGSETQYF
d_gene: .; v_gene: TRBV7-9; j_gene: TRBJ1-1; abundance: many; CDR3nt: TGTGCCAACCTACAATTATCGGGGAACACTGAAGCTTTCTTT; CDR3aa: CANLQLSGNTEAFF
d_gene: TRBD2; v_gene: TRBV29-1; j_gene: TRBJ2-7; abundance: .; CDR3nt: TGCAGCCCTAGGCCCCCGGGACTAGCGGGAGAGGGTTACGAGCAGTACTTC; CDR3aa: CSPRPPGLAGEGYEQYF
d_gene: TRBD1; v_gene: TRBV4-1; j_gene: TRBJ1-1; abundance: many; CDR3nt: TGCGCCAGCAGGCGGGACAGGGACTACACTGAAGCTTTCTTT; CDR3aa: CASRRDRDYTEAFF
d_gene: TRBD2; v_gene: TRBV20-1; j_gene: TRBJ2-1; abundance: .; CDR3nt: TGCAGTGCTAGAGATCGTGGCAAGGTATATGGCGGGAGGACCTACAATGAGCAGTTCTTC; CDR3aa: CSARDRGKVYGGRTYNEQFF
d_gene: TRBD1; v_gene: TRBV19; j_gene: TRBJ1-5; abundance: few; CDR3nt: TGTGCCAGTAGTATAGCCGGGACAGGGGGTCGGGGCAATCAGCCCCAGCATTTT; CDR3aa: CASSIAGTGGRGNQPQHF
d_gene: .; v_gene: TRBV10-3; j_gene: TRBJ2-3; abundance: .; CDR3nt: TGTGCCATCAGTGATCCTGGGACCACGGATACGCAGTATTTT; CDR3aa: CAISDPGTTDTQYF
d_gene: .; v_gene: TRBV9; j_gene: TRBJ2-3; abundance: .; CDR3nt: TGTGCCAGCAGCGTAGGTAGTAGTTTGGATACGCAGTATTTT; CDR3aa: CASSVGSSLDTQYF
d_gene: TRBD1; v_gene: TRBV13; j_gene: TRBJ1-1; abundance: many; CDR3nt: TGTGCCAGCAGCTTGACAGGGAGAGGGACTGAAGCTTTCTTT; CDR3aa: CASSLTGRGTEAFF
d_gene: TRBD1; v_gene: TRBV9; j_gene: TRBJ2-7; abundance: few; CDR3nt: TGTGCCAGCAGCGTAGGACAGGGGATGGACGAGCAGTACTTC; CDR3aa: CASSVGQGMDEQYF
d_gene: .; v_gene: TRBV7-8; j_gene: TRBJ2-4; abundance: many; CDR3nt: TGTGCCAGCAGCTGGGACCGCGCGGGGCTAGCCAAAAACATTCAGTACTTC; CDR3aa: CASSWDRAGLAKNIQYF
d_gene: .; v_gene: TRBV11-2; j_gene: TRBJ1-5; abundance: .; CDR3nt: TGTGCCAGCGGCTTTGAGGGGCGCAATCAGCCCCAGCATTTT; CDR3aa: CASGFEGRNQPQHF
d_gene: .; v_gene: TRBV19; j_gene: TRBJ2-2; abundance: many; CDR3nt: TGTGCCAGTAGTTTCGGGACTTCCTACACCGGGGAGCTGTTTTTT; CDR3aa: CASSFGTSYTGELFF
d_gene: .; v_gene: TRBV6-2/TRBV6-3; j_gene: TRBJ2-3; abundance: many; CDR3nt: TGTGCCAGCAGTTACCTCACGGACCGCACAGATACGCAGTATTTT; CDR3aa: CASSYLTDRTDTQYF
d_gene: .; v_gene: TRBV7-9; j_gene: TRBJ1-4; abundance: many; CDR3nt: TGTGCCAGCAGCTCCGAATTAAAGGGGGCTAATGAAAAACTGTTTTTT; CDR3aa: CASSSELKGANEKLFF
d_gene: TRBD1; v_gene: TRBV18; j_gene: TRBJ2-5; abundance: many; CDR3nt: TGTGCCAGCTCTCCGACAGGGGTTGCGGAGACCCAGTACTTC; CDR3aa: CASSPTGVAETQYF
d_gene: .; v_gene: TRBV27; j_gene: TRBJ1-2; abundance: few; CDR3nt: TGTGCCAGCAGTTTATTGGGGACGGCTAACTATGGCTACACCTTC; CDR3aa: CASSLLGTANYGYTF
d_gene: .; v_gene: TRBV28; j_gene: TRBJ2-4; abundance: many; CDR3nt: TGTGCCAGCAGGTTGCGGGCTAGCGAAGCCAAAAACATTCAGTACTTC; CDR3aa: CASRLRASEAKNIQYF
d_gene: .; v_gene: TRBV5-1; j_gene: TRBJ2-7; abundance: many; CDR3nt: TGCGCCAGCAGCGGGGCCGACAGCACCTACGAGCAGTACTTC; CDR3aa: CASSGADSTYEQYF
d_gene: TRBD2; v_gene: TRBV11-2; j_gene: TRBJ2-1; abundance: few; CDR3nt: TGTGCCAGCAGCTCCACCGGGACTAGCGGGAGGGCCAACAATGAGCAGTTCTTC; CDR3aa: CASSSTGTSGRANNEQFF
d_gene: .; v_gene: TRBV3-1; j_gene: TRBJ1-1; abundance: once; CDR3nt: TGTGCCAGCAGCCAAGTTCGGGGGGGCGGTGGGACTGAAGCTTTCTTT; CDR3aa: CASSQVRGGGGTEAFF
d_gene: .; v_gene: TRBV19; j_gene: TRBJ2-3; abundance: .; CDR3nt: TGTGCCGGTAGTATAACCCCAGGGACTTACACAGATACGCAGTATTTT; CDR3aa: CAGSITPGTYTDTQYF
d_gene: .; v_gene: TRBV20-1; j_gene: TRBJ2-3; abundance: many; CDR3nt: TGCAGTGCTAGAGATGAGGAAGATACGCAGTATTTT; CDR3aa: CSARDEEDTQYF
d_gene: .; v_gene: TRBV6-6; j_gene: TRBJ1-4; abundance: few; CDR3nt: TGTGCCAGCAGTTACTCGGACGCCGCAACTAATGAAAAACTGTTTTTT; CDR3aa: CASSYSDAATNEKLFF
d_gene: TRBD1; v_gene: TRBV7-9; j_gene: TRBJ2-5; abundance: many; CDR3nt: TGTGCCAGCAGCTTAAGGGGACAGGAAGAGACCCAGTACTTC; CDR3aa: CASSLRGQEETQYF
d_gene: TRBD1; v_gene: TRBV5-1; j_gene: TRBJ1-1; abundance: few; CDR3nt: TGCGCCAGCAGCTGGACCGGGACAGGGGGCACTGAAGCTTTCTTT; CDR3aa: CASSWTGTGGTEAFF
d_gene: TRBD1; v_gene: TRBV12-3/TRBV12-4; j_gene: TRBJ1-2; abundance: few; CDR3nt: TGTGCCAGCAGTCCTGCGCTAGGGGGCGACTATGGCTACACCTTC; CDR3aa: CASSPALGGDYGYTF
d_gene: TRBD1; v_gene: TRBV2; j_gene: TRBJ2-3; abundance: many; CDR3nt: TGTGCCAGCAGTCCCACTGGACAGGGAATGGGTACGCAGTATTTT; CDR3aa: CASSPTGQGMGTQYF
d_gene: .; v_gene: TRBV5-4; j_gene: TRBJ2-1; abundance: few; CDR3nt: TGTGCCAGCAGTTGGAAGGTAGCGGAGAGCTACAATGAGCAGTTCTTC; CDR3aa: CASSWKVAESYNEQFF
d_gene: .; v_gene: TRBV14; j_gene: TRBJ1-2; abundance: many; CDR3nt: TGTGCCAGCAGCCAAGATTTTGGTACAGACTATGGCTACACCTTC; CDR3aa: CASSQDFGTDYGYTF
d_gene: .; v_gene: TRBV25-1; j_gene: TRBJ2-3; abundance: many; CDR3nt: TGTGCCAGCAGTGAAGAAGTCACAGATACGCAGTATTTT; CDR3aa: CASSEEVTDTQYF
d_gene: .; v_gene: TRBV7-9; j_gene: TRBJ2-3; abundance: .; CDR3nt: TGTGCCAGCAGCTTGACGGCGGCAGGAAGAGACACAGATACGCAGTATTTT; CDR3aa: CASSLTAAGRDTDTQYF
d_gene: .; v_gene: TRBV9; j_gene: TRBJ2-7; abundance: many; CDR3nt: TGTGCCAGCAGCGTAGATGGGGGAGCCTACGAGCAGTACTTC; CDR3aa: CASSVDGGAYEQYF
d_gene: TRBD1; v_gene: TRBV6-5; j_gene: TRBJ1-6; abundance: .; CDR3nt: TGTGCCAGCAGTTACTCGATGGTGCTCGGGACAGGGAATTCACCCCTCCACTTT; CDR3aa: CASSYSMVLGTGNSPLHF
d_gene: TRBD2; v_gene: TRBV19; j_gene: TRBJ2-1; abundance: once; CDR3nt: TGTGCCAGTACCACTAGCGGAAGCTCCTGCAATGAGCAGTTCTTC; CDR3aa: CASTTSGSSCNEQFF
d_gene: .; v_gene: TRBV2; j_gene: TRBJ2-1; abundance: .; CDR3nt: TGTGCCAGCAGTGAAGCCCACCTGGGGTTCGAGCAGTTCTTC; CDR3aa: CASSEAHLGFEQFF
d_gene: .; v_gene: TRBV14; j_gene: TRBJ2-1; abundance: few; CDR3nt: TGTGCCAGCAGCCAAGATACCTGGTTTAGCGGACAGAGCTCCTACAATGAGCAGTTCTTC; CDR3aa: CASSQDTWFSGQSSYNEQFF
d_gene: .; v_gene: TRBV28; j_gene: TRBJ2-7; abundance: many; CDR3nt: TGTGCCAGCAGTTTAAGGGGCAGGAACTCCTACGAGCAGTACTTC; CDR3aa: CASSLRGRNSYEQYF
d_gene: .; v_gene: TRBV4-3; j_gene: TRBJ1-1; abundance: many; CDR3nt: TGCGCCAGCAGCCACGGGGGGGCCCCAGCTGAAGCTTTCTTT; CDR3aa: CASSHGGAPAEAFF
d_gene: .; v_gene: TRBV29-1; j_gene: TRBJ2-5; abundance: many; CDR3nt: TGCAGCGTTGAAGACATGGGAGAGACCCAGTACTTC; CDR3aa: CSVEDMGETQYF
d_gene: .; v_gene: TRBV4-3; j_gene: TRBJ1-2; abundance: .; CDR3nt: TGCGCCAGCAGCCAAGATAGAAGAGAGGGGATGTACTATGGCTACACCTTC; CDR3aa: CASSQDRREGMYYGYTF
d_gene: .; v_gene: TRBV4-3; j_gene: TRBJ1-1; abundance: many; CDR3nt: TGCGCCAGCAGCCAAGATCAATCCGGAATTCAAGCTTTCTTT; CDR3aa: CASSQDQSGIQAFF
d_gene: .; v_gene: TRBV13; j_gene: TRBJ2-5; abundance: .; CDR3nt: TGTGCCAGCAGCTTTAACGCCCCTGAGACCCAGTACTTC; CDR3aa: CASSFNAPETQYF
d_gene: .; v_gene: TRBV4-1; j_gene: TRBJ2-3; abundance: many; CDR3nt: TGCGCCAGCAGCCAAGAAATGGATACGCAGTATTTT; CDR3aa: CASSQEMDTQYF
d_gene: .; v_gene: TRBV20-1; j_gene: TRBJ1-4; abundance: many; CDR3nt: TGCAGTGCCCGAACGGGTGTCGATAAGGCTAATGAAAAACTGTTTTTT; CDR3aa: CSARTGVDKANEKLFF
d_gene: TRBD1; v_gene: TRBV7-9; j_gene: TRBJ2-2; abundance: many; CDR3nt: TGTGCCAGCAGCGGACAGGGGGCAAACACCGGGGAGCTGTTTTTT; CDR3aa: CASSGQGANTGELFF
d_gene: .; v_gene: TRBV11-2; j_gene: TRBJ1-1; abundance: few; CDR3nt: TGTGCCAGCAGCTTAGATCGAAACATTAGGGCCTCTGAAGCTTTCTTT; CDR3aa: CASSLDRNIRASEAFF
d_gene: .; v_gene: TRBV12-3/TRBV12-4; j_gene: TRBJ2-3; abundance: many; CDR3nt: TGTGCCAGCACTTCAAGGAGGGCAGACTCAGATACGCAGTATTTT; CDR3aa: CASTSRRADSDTQYF